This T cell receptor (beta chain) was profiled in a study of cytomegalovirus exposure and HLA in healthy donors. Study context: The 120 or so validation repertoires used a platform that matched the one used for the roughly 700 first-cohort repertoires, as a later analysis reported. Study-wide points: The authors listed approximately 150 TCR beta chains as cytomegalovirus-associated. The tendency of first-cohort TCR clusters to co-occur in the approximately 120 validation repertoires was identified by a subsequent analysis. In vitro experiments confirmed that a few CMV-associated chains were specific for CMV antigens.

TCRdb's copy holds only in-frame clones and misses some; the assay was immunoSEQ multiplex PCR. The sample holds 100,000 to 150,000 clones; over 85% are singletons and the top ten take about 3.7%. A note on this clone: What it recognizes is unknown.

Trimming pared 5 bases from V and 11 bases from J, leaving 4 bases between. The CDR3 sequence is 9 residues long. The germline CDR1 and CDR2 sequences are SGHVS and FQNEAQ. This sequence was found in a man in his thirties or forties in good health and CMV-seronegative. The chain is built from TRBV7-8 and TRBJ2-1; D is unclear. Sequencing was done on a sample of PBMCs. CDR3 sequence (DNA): TGTGCCAGCAGCCCTAAGCAGTTCTTC. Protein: CASSPKQFF.